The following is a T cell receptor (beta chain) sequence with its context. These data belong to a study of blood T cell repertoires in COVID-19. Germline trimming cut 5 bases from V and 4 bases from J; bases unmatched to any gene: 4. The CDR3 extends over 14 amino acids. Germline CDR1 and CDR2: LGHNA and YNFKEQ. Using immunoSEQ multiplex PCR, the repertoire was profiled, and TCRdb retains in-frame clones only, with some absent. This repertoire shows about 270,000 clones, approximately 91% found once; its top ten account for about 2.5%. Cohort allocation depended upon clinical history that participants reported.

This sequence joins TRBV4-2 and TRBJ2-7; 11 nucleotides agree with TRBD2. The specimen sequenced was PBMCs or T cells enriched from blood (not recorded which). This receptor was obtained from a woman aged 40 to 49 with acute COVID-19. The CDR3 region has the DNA TGTGCCAGCAGCTCGGGACTAGCGGAATACGAGCAGTACTTC. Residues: CASSSGLAEYEQYF.